These T cell receptor beta chains were read from a single sample in a study of T cell responses to AZD1222 COVID-19 vaccine. Clones were sequenced by immunoSEQ multiplex PCR, and TCRdb holds only the in-frame ones, with some missing. The data show tens of thousands of clones, with 85% seen just once and around 13% held by the top ten. The source material was peripheral blood, sampled on day 0 of AZD1222 vaccination. The receptors were gathered from an adult in good health. Each CDR3 is given with its conserved first and last residue. D genes are given only for firm matches. Size is omitted from some rows. Given values are once, few, many or a class for expanded clones.

d_call	clone_size	v_call	j_call	cdr3_aa	cdr3_nt
TRBD1	-	TRBV5-5	TRBJ1-1	CASSLAEGQGARAFF	TGTGCCAGCAGCTTGGCGGAGGGACAGGGGGCTCGAGCTTTCTTT
TRBD1	-	TRBV28	TRBJ1-3	CTAAGGGGNTIYF	TGTACGGCTGCAGGGGGAGGCGGAAACACCATATATTTT
-	once	TRBV5-6	TRBJ2-7	CASSGDGGSYEQYF	TGTGCCAGCAGCGGGGACGGAGGCTCCTACGAGCAGTACTTC
TRBD2	-	TRBV5-1	TRBJ2-1	CASSLDSSGNEQFF	TGCGCCAGCAGCTTGGATTCTAGCGGCAATGAGCAGTTCTTC
-	-	TRBV7-9	TRBJ1-4	CASSLDSRAFF	TGTGCCAGCAGCTTGGACAGTCGGGCCTTTTTT
-	-	TRBV7-3	TRBJ1-1	CASSWGGNTEAFF	TGTGCCAGCAGCTGGGGCGGGAACACTGAAGCTTTCTTT
-	-	TRBV7-8	TRBJ1-6	CASRFYGLRADNNSPLHF	TGTGCCAGCAGATTTTATGGTCTTAGGGCGGATAATAATTCACCCCTCCACTTT
TRBD2	few	TRBV5-1	TRBJ2-3	CASSFTPSGGATDTQYF	TGCGCCAGCAGCTTTACTCCTAGCGGGGGGGCCACAGATACGCAGTATTTT
-	many	TRBV5-4	TRBJ1-2	CASSLVGTGYGYTF	TGTGCCAGCAGCTTGGTCGGGACTGGGTATGGCTACACCTTC
-	-	TRBV20-1	TRBJ1-3	CSASSRRDSGNTIYF	TGCAGTGCTAGTTCCCGACGGGATTCTGGAAACACCATATATTTT
-	-	TRBV5-1	TRBJ1-3	CASSFGGLSGNTIYF	TGCGCCAGCAGCTTTGGCGGACTAAGTGGAAACACCATATATTTT
-	-	TRBV9	TRBJ1-2	CASSVEMEGGGYTF	TGTGCCAGCAGCGTAGAGATGGAGGGAGGGGGCTACACCTTC
-	-	TRBV2	TRBJ1-4	CASSRDRHNEKLFF	TGTGCCAGCAGCCGGGACCGACATAATGAAAAACTGTTTTTT
-	-	TRBV18	TRBJ2-7	CASSPPVSGSYEQYF	TGTGCCAGCTCACCACCGGTTTCAGGCTCCTACGAGCAGTACTTC
TRBD2	-	TRBV29-1	TRBJ2-5	CSTLAGEETQYF	TGCAGCACCCTAGCGGGGGAGGAGACCCAGTACTTC
-	-	TRBV6-5	TRBJ1-2	CATGFNDIGYGYTF	TGTGCCACCGGATTTAATGACATTGGCTATGGCTACACCTTC
-	once	TRBV9	TRBJ2-5	CASSVGGLQTQYF	TGTGCCAGCAGCGTTGGGGGCCTTCAGACCCAGTACTTC
-	-	TRBV18	TRBJ1-2	CASSPGSSGGYTF	TGTGCCAGCTCACCAGGGAGTTCGGGTGGCTACACCTTC
-	once	TRBV4-2	TRBJ1-2	CASTPGEGHYGYTF	TGTGCCAGCACTCCGGGGGAGGGACACTATGGCTACACCTTC
-	-	TRBV19	TRBJ1-6	CASSSGQINSPLHF	TGTGCCAGTAGTTCCGGTCAGATTAATTCACCCCTCCACTTT
TRBD1	-	TRBV18	TRBJ1-1	CASSPLAGGAFF	TGTGCCAGCTCACCACTTGCAGGGGGAGCTTTCTTT
-	-	TRBV28	TRBJ1-1	CASTRADTALSTEAFF	TGTGCCAGCACCCGAGCGGACACCGCCTTGAGCACTGAAGCTTTCTTT
TRBD2	-	TRBV7-2	TRBJ2-1	CASSLALAGGQGEQFF	TGTGCCAGCAGCTTAGCGCTTGCGGGGGGGCAGGGTGAGCAGTTCTTC
TRBD1	-	TRBV14	TRBJ1-1	CASSPRQGGSTEAFF	TGTGCCAGCAGCCCCCGACAGGGTGGGAGCACTGAAGCTTTCTTT
-	once	TRBV4-3	TRBJ2-1	CASSLAGSRNEQFF	TGCGCCAGCAGCTTAGCCGGTTCGCGGAATGAGCAGTTCTTC
TRBD1	-	TRBV11-1	TRBJ2-1	CASSSRSTGGEQFF	TGTGCCAGCAGCTCCCGGTCAACAGGGGGTGAGCAGTTCTTC
-	once	TRBV4-3	TRBJ2-1	CASSQDSGPDNEQFF	TGCGCCAGCAGCCAAGATTCCGGCCCCGACAATGAGCAGTTCTTC
-	-	TRBV5-6	TRBJ1-3	CASSLEARAGNTIYF	TGTGCCAGCAGCTTGGAGGCCAGGGCTGGAAACACCATATATTTT
-	-	TRBV28	TRBJ1-2	CASKLDRLHGYTF	TGTGCCAGCAAACTGGACCGACTTCACGGCTACACCTTC
TRBD1	-	TRBV7-2	TRBJ1-1	CASSLGQGLGKVNTEAFF	TGTGCCAGCAGCCTGGGACAGGGCCTCGGTAAGGTGAACACTGAAGCTTTCTTT
TRBD1	many	TRBV27	TRBJ2-2	CASSFLRGLNTGELFF	TGTGCCAGCAGTTTTCTCAGGGGGCTTAACACCGGGGAGCTGTTTTTT
-	-	TRBV7-3	TRBJ2-2	CASSARNDGELFF	TGTGCCAGCAGCGCCCGGAACGACGGGGAGCTGTTTTTT
TRBD1	once	TRBV27	TRBJ1-2	CATRTGGGGYGYTF	TGTGCCACCCGGACAGGGGGTGGGGGCTATGGCTACACCTTC
-	-	TRBV3-1/TRBV3-2	TRBJ2-5	CASSQLQGENQETQYF	TGTGCCAGCAGCCAACTACAGGGAGAAAACCAAGAGACCCAGTACTTC
-	-	TRBV30	TRBJ2-5	CAWSLGVQETQYF	TGTGCCTGGAGTCTGGGGGTACAAGAGACCCAGTACTTC
-	-	TRBV6-5	TRBJ2-5	CASSYDYRAGRETQYF	TGTGCCAGCAGTTACGATTACAGGGCGGGGAGAGAGACCCAGTACTTC
TRBD1	-	TRBV5-4	TRBJ1-4	CASSLGTGGGNEKLFF	TGTGCCAGCAGCTTGGGGACAGGGGGCGGTAATGAAAAACTGTTTTTT
-	once	TRBV21-1	TRBJ1-2	CASSKTWGGGYTF	TGTGCCAGCAGCAAAACTTGGGGCGGGGGCTACACCTTC
TRBD2	-	TRBV7-8	TRBJ2-4	CASSPREGRGNIQYF	TGTGCCAGCAGCCCTCGGGAGGGGCGAGGGAACATTCAGTACTTC
TRBD2	once	TRBV4-3	TRBJ2-5	CASSRGASGDQETQYF	TGCGCCAGCAGCCGAGGGGCTAGCGGGGACCAAGAGACCCAGTACTTC
-	-	TRBV19	TRBJ1-1	CASSSDRYLEAFF	TGTGCCAGTAGTTCTGACAGGTACCTTGAAGCTTTCTTT
-	-	TRBV24-1	TRBJ2-2	CATSDWSSGTGELFF	TGTGCCACCAGTGATTGGTCGAGCGGCACCGGGGAGCTGTTTTTT
TRBD1	-	TRBV11-2	TRBJ1-2	CASSFAQGARGYTF	TGTGCCAGCAGCTTTGCTCAGGGGGCGAGGGGCTACACCTTC
-	once	TRBV7-2	TRBJ2-7	CASSLASGSSYEQYF	TGTGCCAGCAGCTTAGCTAGCGGAAGCTCCTACGAGCAGTACTTC
TRBD1	-	TRBV18	TRBJ2-1	CASSLHRGDEQFF	TGTGCCAGCTCATTACACAGGGGTGATGAGCAGTTCTTC
-	once	TRBV7-6	TRBJ1-4	CASSLGGQEGEKLFF	TGTGCCAGCAGCTTAGGGGGACAAGAGGGGGAAAAACTGTTTTTT
-	-	TRBV29-1	TRBJ2-7	CSARTATSYEQYF	TGCAGCGCCAGGACAGCGACCTCCTACGAGCAGTACTTC
TRBD1	-	TRBV7-4	TRBJ1-1	CASSFVQGDTEAFF	TGTGCCAGCAGCTTTGTCCAGGGGGACACTGAAGCTTTCTTT
TRBD2	-	TRBV5-1	TRBJ2-1	CASSNSAGGSYNEQFF	TGCGCCAGCAGCAACTCAGCGGGGGGCTCCTACAATGAGCAGTTCTTC
-	-	TRBV23-1	TRBJ2-1	CASSQFRGGPYNEQFF	TGCGCCAGCAGTCAATTCCGGGGTGGCCCCTACAATGAGCAGTTCTTC